The TCR beta chain under discussion was sequenced for a study of control samples from healthy donors and cancer patients. V lost 7 bases to trimming and J lost 1 base, with 13 bases between them. The CDR3 has 14 amino acids. CDR1 and CDR2 (germline): LNHDA, SQIVND (reference sequence). Here immunoSEQ multiplex PCR was the method, and the copy in TCRdb shows in-frame clones only, minus some. The table lists fewer than 200,000 clones, 90% of them singletons. The sample taken for sequencing was blood. The chain recombines TRBV19 with TRBJ1-1; tentatively, D is TRBD1 (5 bases). This sequence was found in a woman aged 45 to 65 in good health. The CDR3 is CASTEEGKNTEAFF. The CDR3, as DNA: TGTGCCAGTACCGAAGAGGGGAAGAACACTGAAGCTTTCTTT.